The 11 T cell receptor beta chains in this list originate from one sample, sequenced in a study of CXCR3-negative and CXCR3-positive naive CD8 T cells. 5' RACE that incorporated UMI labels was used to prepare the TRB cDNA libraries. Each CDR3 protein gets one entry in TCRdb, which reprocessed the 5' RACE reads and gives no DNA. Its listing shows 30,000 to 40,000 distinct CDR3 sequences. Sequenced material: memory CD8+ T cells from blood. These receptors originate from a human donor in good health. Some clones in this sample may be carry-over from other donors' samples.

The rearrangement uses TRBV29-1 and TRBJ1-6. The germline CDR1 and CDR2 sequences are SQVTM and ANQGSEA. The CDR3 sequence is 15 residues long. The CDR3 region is CSVALEASYNSPLHF.

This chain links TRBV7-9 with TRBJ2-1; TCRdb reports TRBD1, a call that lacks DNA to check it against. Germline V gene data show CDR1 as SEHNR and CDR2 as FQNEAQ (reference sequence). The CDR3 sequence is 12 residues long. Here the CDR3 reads CASPGDFNEQFF.

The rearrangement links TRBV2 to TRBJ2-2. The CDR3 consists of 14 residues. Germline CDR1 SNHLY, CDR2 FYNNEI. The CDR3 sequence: CASRVFGQTGELFF.

The CDR3 sequence: CASSYIYLVGTQHNEQFF. The chain carries TRBV6-5 and TRBJ2-1; TCRdb picks TRBD2, but there is no DNA to check that call. The CDR3 is made up of 18 amino acids. Germline assignment: CDR1 MNHEY and CDR2 SVGAGI.

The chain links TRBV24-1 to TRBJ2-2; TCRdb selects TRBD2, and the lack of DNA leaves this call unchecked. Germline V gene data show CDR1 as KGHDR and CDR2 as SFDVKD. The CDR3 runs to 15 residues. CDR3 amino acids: CATSDSSRHTGELFF.

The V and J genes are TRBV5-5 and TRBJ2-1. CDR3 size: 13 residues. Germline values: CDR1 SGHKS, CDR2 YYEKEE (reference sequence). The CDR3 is CASSLVNYNEQFF.

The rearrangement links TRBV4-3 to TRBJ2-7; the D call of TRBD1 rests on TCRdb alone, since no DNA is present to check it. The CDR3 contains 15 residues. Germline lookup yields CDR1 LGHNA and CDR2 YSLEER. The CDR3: CASSQDRQGDYEQYF.

The CDR3 is CASSYSELGVYNEQFF. The V and J genes are TRBV6-2 or TRBV6-3 and TRBJ2-1; TCRdb's D call, TRBD1, is unchecked because there is no DNA. The V gene's germline CDR1 is MNHEY and CDR2 SVGEGT. This CDR3 is built from 16 residues.

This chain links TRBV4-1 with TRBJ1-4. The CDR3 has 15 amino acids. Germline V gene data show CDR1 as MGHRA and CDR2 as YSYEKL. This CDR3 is CASSQTSGEGEKLFF.

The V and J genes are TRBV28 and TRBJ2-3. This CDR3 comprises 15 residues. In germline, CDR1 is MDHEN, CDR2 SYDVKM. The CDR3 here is CASSLAGLSTDTQYF.

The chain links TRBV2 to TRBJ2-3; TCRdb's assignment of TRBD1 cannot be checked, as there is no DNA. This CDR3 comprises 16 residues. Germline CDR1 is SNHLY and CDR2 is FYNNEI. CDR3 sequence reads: CASRTGLFGVTDTQYF.